The T cell receptor beta chain under discussion was sequenced for a study of CD8 T cells in ankylosing spondylitis. Overall study findings and caveats: The authors reported significant enrichment of disease-linked clones in matched ankylosing spondylitis synovial fluid. What seemed typical of ankylosing spondylitis blood was a TCR beta motif built from fewer than ten highly homologous variants. Earlier authors reported some of these motif variants in reactive arthritis synovial fluid and blood.

There are 14 residues in the CDR3. Germline CDR1 is SGHTA and CDR2 is FQGNSA. V was shortened by 8 bases and J by 2 bases, with 13 bases between the two germline ends. Molecular-barcoded quantitative 5'-RACE produced these TCR beta libraries. TCRdb called the 5' RACE reads again in MiXCR, with one record for every CDR3 protein. Of roughly 440,000 distinct CDR3 sequences listed, roughly 18% are singletons. This clonotype has just a few counts. Its antigen is not identified. The chain recombines TRBV7-2 with TRBJ2-1; D perhaps matches TRBD2 (5 bases). Input material: blood, either unsorted or a sorted T cell fraction (not recorded which). This receptor was identified in a male donor with ankylosing spondylitis. The CDR3 DNA reads as TGTGCCAGCTCCGGGCTAGCCGCCTACAATGAGCAGTTCTTC. Translation: CASSGLAAYNEQFF.